The rows below give T cell receptor beta chains drawn from one sample of a study of T cell responses to AZD1222 COVID-19 vaccine. Profiling relied on immunoSEQ multiplex PCR, and the TCRdb table lists in-frame clones only, not all of them. The sample contains 75,000 to 85,000 clones, roughly nine tenths of which appear only once. The sequences come from peripheral blood, collected on day 0 of AZD1222 vaccination. All receptors derive from an adult in good health. Each CDR3 is given with its conserved first and last residue. The order of the fields is V gene, clone size, D gene, J gene, CDR3 protein, CDR3 DNA. D genes are given only for firm matches. Rows may omit the clone size; those that give it use once, few, many or a size class.

TRBV3-1/TRBV3-2	NA	NA	TRBJ1-1	CASSQVDSYTEAFF	TGTGCCAGCAGCCAAGTGGACAGCTACACTGAAGCTTTCTTT
TRBV11-2	NA	TRBD1	TRBJ1-1	CASSLGNRDRATEAFF	TGTGCCAGCAGCTTAGGTAACCGGGACAGGGCGACTGAAGCTTTCTTT
TRBV13	NA	NA	TRBJ1-4	CASSFPGLNEKLFF	TGTGCCAGCAGCTTCCCCGGCCTTAATGAAAAACTGTTTTTT
TRBV6-5	NA	NA	TRBJ1-6	CASCVLINSPLHF	TGTGCCAGTTGTGTCCTCATTAATTCACCCCTCCACTTT
TRBV7-9	NA	NA	TRBJ2-7	CASSLASGEQYF	TGTGCCAGCAGCTTAGCCTCTGGCGAGCAGTACTTC
TRBV21-1	NA	NA	TRBJ2-1	CASSKRWIARNEQFF	TGTGCCAGCAGCAAAAGATGGATAGCACGGAATGAGCAGTTCTTC
TRBV7-3	NA	TRBD2	TRBJ2-1	CASSPSGRDNEQFF	TGTGCCAGCAGCCCTAGCGGGAGGGACAATGAGCAGTTCTTC
TRBV2	few	NA	TRBJ2-7	CASSEVVYEQYF	TGTGCCAGCAGTGAAGTGGTCTACGAGCAGTACTTC
TRBV5-6	NA	TRBD1	TRBJ2-7	CASRRGTGGAYEQYF	TGTGCCAGCAGGCGTGGGACAGGGGGCGCCTACGAGCAGTACTTC
TRBV7-8	NA	TRBD1	TRBJ2-3	CASSPPESGTESTDTQYF	TGTGCCAGCAGCCCACCCGAGTCCGGGACAGAATCCACAGATACGCAGTATTTT
TRBV11-3	NA	NA	TRBJ2-1	CASSLGDGGINEQFF	TGTGCCAGCAGCTTAGGCGATGGGGGGATCAATGAGCAGTTCTTC
TRBV10-3	NA	TRBD1	TRBJ1-4	CAISSPGQGAGNEKLFF	TGTGCCATCAGCTCTCCGGGACAGGGGGCAGGCAATGAAAAACTGTTTTTT
TRBV3-1/TRBV3-2	few	NA	TRBJ1-2	CASSPKGGAGGYTF	TGTGCCAGCAGCCCAAAAGGGGGGGCTGGTGGCTACACCTTC
TRBV6-1	NA	NA	TRBJ1-5	CASSERAENQPQHF	TGTGCCAGCAGTGAAAGGGCTGAAAATCAGCCCCAGCATTTT
TRBV7-2	NA	NA	TRBJ2-5	CASSLNSEETQYF	TGTGCCAGCAGCTTGAATAGCGAAGAGACCCAGTACTTC
TRBV11-2	NA	NA	TRBJ1-5	CASSTTVGDNQPQHF	TGTGCCAGCAGCACTACTGTCGGAGACAATCAGCCCCAGCATTTT
TRBV7-9	NA	TRBD2	TRBJ2-1	CASRPGLAPYNEQFF	TGTGCCAGCAGACCGGGACTAGCGCCATACAATGAGCAGTTCTTC
TRBV6-6	NA	NA	TRBJ1-5	CASSYGVQEPQHF	TGTGCCAGCAGTTACGGGGTTCAAGAGCCCCAGCATTTT
TRBV7-2	NA	TRBD1	TRBJ2-5	CASSTGTGEETQYF	TGTGCCAGCAGCACAGGGACAGGGGAAGAGACCCAGTACTTC
TRBV28	few	NA	TRBJ1-1	CASSSPPYLTRKGNTEAFF	TGTGCCAGCAGCTCCCCACCTTACTTGACCCGAAAGGGGAACACTGAAGCTTTCTTT
TRBV7-2	NA	TRBD2	TRBJ2-1	CASSKRDRDWQFF	TGTGCCAGCAGCAAGCGGGACCGCGATTGGCAGTTCTTC
TRBV7-9	NA	NA	TRBJ2-5	CASSYPQGTQYF	TGTGCCAGCAGCTACCCCCAGGGGACCCAGTACTTC
TRBV11-3	NA	NA	TRBJ1-4	CASSLDGGGEKLFF	TGTGCCAGCAGCTTAGATGGGGGCGGTGAAAAACTGTTTTTT
TRBV28	NA	NA	TRBJ2-7	CASSPPTGSNYEQYF	TGTGCCAGCAGCCCGCCTACAGGGTCGAACTACGAGCAGTACTTC
TRBV6-1	NA	NA	TRBJ1-1	CASSEASLGRVDTEAFF	TGTGCCAGCAGTGAAGCGTCCCTTGGGAGGGTGGACACTGAAGCTTTCTTT
TRBV27	NA	NA	TRBJ1-4	CASSFRARREKLFF	TGTGCCAGCAGTTTCCGGGCAAGGCGTGAAAAACTGTTTTTT
TRBV29-1	NA	TRBD1	TRBJ1-3	CSGGRGDTIYF	TGCAGCGGGGGCAGGGGGGACACCATATATTTT
TRBV5-4	NA	NA	TRBJ1-4	CASSLQAGDEKLFF	TGTGCCAGCAGCTTGCAAGCAGGGGATGAAAAACTGTTTTTT
TRBV6-5	NA	NA	TRBJ2-1	CASRESKKRGHEQFF	TGTGCCAGCAGAGAGTCAAAGAAAAGGGGCCATGAGCAGTTCTTC
TRBV7-2	NA	TRBD2	TRBJ2-1	CASSVQYRASGTNEQFF	TGTGCCAGCAGCGTCCAGTACCGGGCTAGCGGGACAAATGAGCAGTTCTTC
TRBV19	NA	NA	TRBJ1-4	CASSPQGPTNEKLFF	TGTGCCAGTAGTCCCCAGGGGCCAACTAATGAAAAACTGTTTTTT
TRBV6-5	NA	TRBD1	TRBJ2-7	CASTGTADSYEQYF	TGTGCCAGTACTGGGACAGCCGACTCCTACGAGCAGTACTTC
TRBV6-5	NA	NA	TRBJ2-5	CAGGGTEETQYF	TGTGCGGGCGGGGGGACAGAAGAGACCCAGTACTTC
TRBV7-2	NA	NA	TRBJ1-2	CASGRGDGYTF	TGTGCCAGCGGTAGAGGGGACGGCTACACCTTC
TRBV19	NA	TRBD1	TRBJ1-1	CASSGTGVEAFF	TGTGCCAGTAGTGGGACAGGGGTTGAAGCTTTCTTT
TRBV7-2	NA	TRBD1	TRBJ2-1	CASSPDRGQYNEQFF	TGTGCCAGCAGCCCAGACAGGGGGCAATACAATGAGCAGTTCTTC
TRBV3-1/TRBV3-2	NA	TRBD1	TRBJ1-5	CASSQAWTGDNQPQHF	TGTGCCAGCAGCCAAGCCTGGACAGGCGACAATCAGCCCCAGCATTTT
TRBV29-1	NA	TRBD2	TRBJ2-7	CSAERDHEQYF	TGCAGCGCCGAGCGGGACCACGAGCAGTACTTC
TRBV18	NA	NA	TRBJ1-3	CASSPLAQIGNTIYF	TGTGCCAGCTCACCACTCGCGCAGATTGGAAACACCATATATTTT
TRBV10-3	NA	NA	TRBJ2-2	CAISNKNTGELFF	TGTGCCATCAGTAACAAGAACACCGGGGAGCTGTTTTTT
TRBV11-3	NA	TRBD2	TRBJ2-3	CASSLKWDVAGKDTQYF	TGTGCCAGCAGCCTTAAATGGGATGTAGCGGGGAAAGATACGCAGTATTTT
TRBV6-4	NA	TRBD1	TRBJ2-6	CASSDLTGAGANVLTF	TGTGCCAGCAGTGACCTGACAGGGGCTGGGGCCAACGTCCTGACTTTC
TRBV5-6	NA	NA	TRBJ2-2	CASSADLNTGELFF	TGTGCCAGCAGCGCGGATCTAAACACCGGGGAGCTGTTTTTT
TRBV5-4	NA	NA	TRBJ2-1	CASSFTGGRNEQFF	TGTGCCAGCAGCTTTACCGGGGGACGGAATGAGCAGTTCTTC
TRBV7-9	NA	NA	TRBJ2-2	CASSSLTAGELFF	TGTGCCAGCAGCTCGCTGACAGCCGGGGAGCTGTTTTTT
TRBV9	NA	NA	TRBJ2-3	CASSMRQVSTDTQYF	TGTGCCAGCAGCATGAGACAGGTTAGCACAGATACGCAGTATTTT
TRBV6-5	NA	NA	TRBJ2-5	CASSYLPGTQYF	TGTGCCAGCAGTTACCTTCCGGGAACCCAGTACTTC
TRBV11-2	NA	TRBD2	TRBJ2-3	CASSLEGVAGGPDTQYF	TGTGCCAGCAGCTTAGAGGGAGTAGCGGGAGGACCAGATACGCAGTATTTT
TRBV5-1	NA	NA	TRBJ1-2	CASSLDGTASYGYTF	TGCGCCAGCAGCTTGGATGGCACAGCATCCTATGGCTACACCTTC
TRBV5-5	NA	NA	TRBJ2-7	CASLAGSPMASYEQYF	TGTGCCAGCTTGGCAGGGAGTCCGATGGCGTCCTACGAGCAGTACTTC